Listed here are 2 T cell receptor beta chains from one sample, sequenced in a study of cytomegalovirus exposure and HLA in healthy donors. Amplification used 60 Vbeta primers and 13 Jbeta primers. Clones were sequenced by immunoSEQ multiplex PCR, and TCRdb holds only the in-frame ones, with some missing. The sample carries fewer than 200,000 clones, about four fifths recorded once. What was sequenced was PBMCs. These TCRs come from a man under 40 in good health and CMV-seronegative.

The chain employs TRBV30 and TRBJ2-7, with D maybe TRBD1 (6 bases). Germline V gene lookup returns CDR1 GTSNPN and CDR2 SVGIG (reference sequence). CDR3 length: 14 residues. Written as DNA, the CDR3 is TGTTCCTTCGGAGGCAGGGGTGGAGGCTACGAGCAGTACTTC. Protein product: CSFGGRGGGYEQYF.

This chain joins TRBV28 and TRBJ1-2; D not certain. V lost 2 bases and J 4 bases, leaving 14 bases between the germline ends. Germline-derived CDR1 and CDR2 are MDHEN and SYDVKM. This CDR3 has 15 amino acids. In nucleotides, the CDR3 is TGTGCCAGCAGTTTAGGCGGGTCGACGACCTATGGCTACACCTTC. Translating it yields CASSLGGSTTYGYTF.